The TCR beta chain described here comes from a study of siplizumab effects on memory and regulatory T cells. About the study: At roughly 1 ug/mL of siplizumab or without drug, mixed lymphocyte reactions were set up in pairs.

Kept together in coculture, the mixed lymphocyte reaction cells spent 5 to 7 days at 37°C. Per individual sample, about 100,000 TCR templates were assayed. TCRdb keeps only in-frame clones here, not all; method: immunoSEQ multiplex PCR. This sample carries 6,000 or so clones, 35% to 40% of them seen once, and the ten largest clones take about 17%. Whole-study findings and limits: Naive T cells seemed more diverse than memory cells; they also seemed major alloresponse contributors. Alloreactive sequences tracing back to unstimulated CD4+ memory cells fell significantly with siplizumab.

Germline V CDR1 and CDR2: SQVTM, ANQGSEA. This CDR3 contains 16 residues. V lost 1 base, J lost 0 bases, and 7 bases stayed unmatched. This clone showed up just a few times. The antigen is undetermined. The sample consisted of CFSE-low (dividing) CD8+ T cells sorted from an allogeneic mixed lymphocyte reaction. The chain carries TRBV29-1 and TRBJ1-2; TRBD1 matches at 8 bases. This clonotype was obtained from a human donor in good health; the cells came from an allogeneic mixed lymphocyte reaction. For the CDR3, the DNA is TGCAGCGTTGAAGCGGCAGGGGGCGCGCCTAACTATGGCTACACCTTC. Encoded protein: CSVEAAGGAPNYGYTF.